The 31 T cell receptor beta chains given below trace back to one sample, sequenced in a study of cytomegalovirus exposure and HLA in healthy donors. Vbeta (60) and Jbeta (13) primers were used in the PCR. The data were produced by immunoSEQ multiplex PCR, yet TCRdb's version contains in-frame clones alone and is incomplete. Among some 170,000 clones listed, roughly 76% were seen once. Sequencing was performed on PBMCs. The source of these receptors is a woman between 45 and 65 years old in good health and CMV-seronegative.

The chain couples TRBV28 to TRBJ1-2; 8 nucleotides agree with TRBD1. V lost 6 bases to trimming and J lost 7 bases; unmatched junction nucleotides: 7. The CDR3 runs 13 residues. Germline V CDR1 and CDR2: MDHEN, SYDVKM. The CDR3 is CASRKTGEGGYTF. The CDR3 region has the DNA TGTGCCAGCAGAAAGACAGGGGAGGGTGGCTACACCTTC.

The rearrangement uses TRBV9 and TRBJ2-2; 8 bases map to TRBD1. CDR1 and CDR2 from the germline V gene are SGDLS and YYNGEE. The CDR3 consists of 16 residues. V lost 4 bases to trimming and J lost 0 bases; unmatched junction nucleotides: 5. CDR3 sequence reads: CASSPGTGTNTGELFF. Here the CDR3 DNA reads TGTGCCAGCAGCCCGGGGACAGGTACGAACACCGGGGAGCTGTTTTTT. Combining the CDR3 with reference TRBV9 and TRBJ2-2 gives the whole variable domain DSGVTQTPKHLITATGQRVTLRCSPRSGDLSVYWYQQSLDQGLQFLIQYYNGEERAKGNILERFSAQQFPDLHSELNLSSLELGDSALYFCASSPGTGTNTGELFFGEGSRLTVL.

The J gene is TRBJ2-1, the V gene TRBV5-1, with TRBD2 as a possible D gene (5 bases). Germline V lookup: CDR1 SGHRS, CDR2 YFSETQ. The germline V and J ends were trimmed by 3 bases and 8 bases, with 21 bases remaining between them. CDR3 size: 16 residues. The CDR3 loop reads CASSSGMVATSDEQFF. CDR3 bases: TGCGCCAGCAGCTCGGGGATGGTAGCGACAAGCGATGAGCAGTTCTTC.

CDR3 residues: CSASYYNEQFF. The CDR3 DNA is TGCAGTGCTAGTTATTACAATGAGCAGTTCTTC. The V call is TRBV20-1, the J call TRBJ2-1; D not resolved. With 3 bases removed from V and 4 bases from J, the gap between germline ends came to 4 bases. The CDR3 consists of 11 residues. Germline lookup yields CDR1 DFQATT and CDR2 SNEGSKA (reference sequence).

This chain links TRBV7-2 with TRBJ1-3; the D gene is possibly TRBD1 (5 bases). V lost 6 bases and J lost 1, with 13 bases in between. The CDR3 contains 15 residues. Germline values: CDR1 SGHTA, CDR2 FQGNSA. For the CDR3, the DNA is TGTGCCAGCAGTCTCGCCGGGGGATCTGGAAACACCATATATTTT. Amino acids: CASSLAGGSGNTIYF.

This chain joins TRBV9 and TRBJ2-3; 8 nucleotides line up with TRBD1. The V gene end was trimmed by 0 bases and the J gene end by 8 bases; junction bases not matched to a gene: 14. Germline V gene sequence: CDR1 SGDLS, CDR2 YYNGEE. This CDR3 is 17 amino acids long. CDR3 bases: TGTGCCAGCAGCGTAGACCCCAGGACAGGGCCCCGGGGTACGCAGTATTTT. Protein product: CASSVDPRTGPRGTQYF.

This clone was detected only once. The rearrangement uses TRBV7-2 and TRBJ1-6; a weak D match, TRBD1 (6 bases). The germline V gene has CDR1 SGHTA and CDR2 FQGNSA. CDR3 length equals 15 residues. Trimming left V 1 base short and J 7 bases short, with 11 bases between. CDR3 in DNA: TGTGCCAGCAGCTTAGACAGGGCACAAAATTCACCCCTCCACTTT. Amino acid sequence: CASSLDRAQNSPLHF.

V and J are TRBV5-1 and TRBJ1-1, with D maybe TRBD1 (6 bases). V shed 4 bases and J shed 3 bases, with 13 bases lying between them. This CDR3 is built from 14 residues. Germline CDR1 SGHRS, CDR2 YFSETQ. CDR3 sequence: CASSKTGPHTEAFF. As DNA, the CDR3 is TGCGCCAGCAGCAAGACAGGCCCTCACACTGAAGCTTTCTTT.

The chain joins TRBV7-8 to TRBJ1-2, with TRBD1 matching over 9 bases. The ends lost 1 base at V and 8 bases at J; junction bases unmatched: 5. The CDR3 is 14 residues long. Germline values: CDR1 SGHVS, CDR2 FQNEAQ. The CDR3 reads CASSLVQGAPGYTF. CDR3 DNA: TGTGCCAGCAGCTTAGTACAGGGGGCGCCCGGCTACACCTTC.

This chain joins TRBV5-4 and TRBJ1-6, with TRBD1 identical over 7 bases. Germline loops: CDR1 SGHNT, CDR2 YYREEE (reference sequence). V was clipped by 5 bases and J by 11 bases; unmatched bases: 13. The length of the CDR3 is 15 residues. CDR3 coding DNA: TGTGCCAGCAGTCCAAACTCCGGGACAGCGACACCCCTCCACTTT. The encoded protein is CASSPNSGTATPLHF. The whole variable domain, filled in from reference TRBV5-4 and TRBJ1-6, reads ETGVTQSPTHLIKTRGQQVTLRCSSQSGHNTVSWYQQALGQGPQFIFQYYREEENGRGNFPPRFSGLQFPNYSSELNVNALELDDSALYLCASSPNSGTATPLHFGNGTRLTVT.

The CDR3 region is CSVAPRSSYEQYF. The CDR3 nucleotides read TGCAGCGTAGCTCCAAGGAGCTCCTACGAGCAGTACTTC. The rearrangement joins TRBV29-1 to TRBJ2-5; D gene ambiguous. The J call is in doubt because the DNA end fits TRBJ2-7 better. Looked up from germline, CDR1 is SQVTM and CDR2 is ANQGSEA. CDR3 length: 13 residues.

This CDR3 is CASSLGQGVWVRRGYTF. DNA for the CDR3: TGTGCCAGCAGTTTAGGACAGGGGGTTTGGGTACGTCGGGGCTACACCTTC. The V gene is TRBV28, the J gene TRBJ1-2; TRBD1 matches 10 bases. After removal of 2 bases from V and 8 bases from J, the junction contained 14 bases not matched to a gene. The CDR3 totals 17 residues. Looked up from germline, CDR1 is MDHEN and CDR2 is SYDVKM.

The chain is built from TRBV6-5 and TRBJ1-1; perhaps TRBD1 as D (5 bases). Trimming removed 7 bases from V and 0 bases from J, with 9 bases in between. CDR1 and CDR2 (germline): MNHEY, SVGAGI. CDR3 length: 13 amino acids. The CDR3 nucleotides read TGTGCCAGCAAGGCAGGGTTGAACACTGAAGCTTTCTTT. Its protein is CASKAGLNTEAFF.

The CDR3 DNA reads TGCGCCAGCAGCCTAGGGAGACAGGGTCCGTACGAGCAGTACTTC. Protein product: CASSLGRQGPYEQYF. The chain carries TRBV4-3 and TRBJ2-7; 7 nucleotides match TRBD1. V lost 4 bases and J lost 4; bases outside the gene matches: 10. The CDR3 runs to 15 residues. CDR1 is LGHNA, CDR2 YSLEER, per germline.

The rearrangement uses TRBV7-9 and TRBJ1-1, with TRBD1 matching over 11 bases. Trimming took 5 bases from V and 4 from J; bases not matched to a gene: 6. CDR1 SEHNR and CDR2 FQNEAQ come from the germline V gene (reference sequence). The CDR3 spans 15 residues. The CDR3 protein is CASSPSGTGGTEAFF. The CDR3 nucleotides read TGTGCCAGCAGCCCGAGCGGGACAGGGGGCACTGAAGCTTTCTTT.

This sequence joins TRBV18 and TRBJ1-1, with unresolved D. CDR1 and CDR2 from the germline V gene are KGHSH and LQKENI. The CDR3 length is 16 residues. The ends were cut back, 8 bases at V and 8 bases at J, with 27 bases in the middle. CDR3 loop: CASRPALPSDGREAFF. The DNA of the CDR3 is TGTGCCAGCCGTCCAGCCTTGCCAAGCGACGGAAGAGAAGCTTTCTTT.

The CDR3 sequence is CASSTRAGELFF. The CDR3 DNA is TGTGCCAGCAGCACCCGGGCCGGGGAGCTGTTTTTT. J is TRBJ2-2 and V is TRBV9; D is unresolved. The germline V gene has CDR1 SGDLS and CDR2 YYNGEE. Trimming removed 4 bases at V and 6 bases at J, with 7 bases between. This CDR3 region has 12 residues.

V and J are TRBV20-1 and TRBJ2-5; D might be TRBD1 (6 bases). Trimming stripped 6 bases from V and 5 bases from J, with 10 bases between. CDR3 length: 11 amino acids. Germline CDR1 DFQATT, CDR2 SNEGSKA (reference sequence). CDR3 amino acids: CSALQGETQYF. CDR3 nucleotides: TGCAGTGCACTCCAGGGGGAGACCCAGTACTTC.

This sequence joins TRBV19 and TRBJ1-4, with 10 positions matching TRBD1. Trimming at V came to 10 bases and at J to 5 bases, leaving 4 bases not matched to a gene. Looked up from germline, CDR1 is LNHDA and CDR2 is SQIVND (reference sequence). CDR3 length: 13 amino acids. CDR3 sequence (DNA): TGTGCCACCCGGGGACAGGGGAATGAAAAACTGTTTTTT. Translating it yields CATRGQGNEKLFF.

The V gene is TRBV18, the J gene TRBJ1-2; D uncertain. This CDR3 spans 13 amino acids. V was cut by 2 bases and J by 1 base, with 5 bases left in between. Germline values: CDR1 KGHSH, CDR2 LQKENI. The CDR3, as DNA: TGTGCCAGCTCACCAGACATTAACTATGGCTACACCTTC. Protein product: CASSPDINYGYTF.

The gene calls are TRBV6-6 and TRBJ1-5; D perhaps matches TRBD1 (5 bases). The V gene's germline CDR1 is MNHNY and CDR2 SVGAGI (reference sequence). This CDR3 comprises 14 residues. V was pared by 3 bases and J by 7 bases, with 13 bases between. CDR3 protein: CASSYKGGEQPQHF. The CDR3 DNA reads as TGTGCCAGCAGTTATAAGGGAGGGGAGCAGCCCCAGCATTTT.

This clone was seen more than once but under ten times. This sequence joins TRBV29-1 and TRBJ1-4, with D possibly TRBD1 on 6 matching bases. There are 13 residues in the CDR3. Trimming took off 6 bases at V and 8 bases at J, with 16 bases between the two ends. Germline V CDR1 and CDR2: SQVTM, ANQGSEA. In nucleotides, the CDR3 is TGCAGCGTCCGACGACAGGCAGGAGAAAAACTGTTTTTT. Translation gives CSVRRQAGEKLFF.

The CDR3 DNA is TGTGCCAGCAGCTCAACCGGGGGTTATATTGAAGCTTTCTTT. It encodes CASSSTGGYIEAFF. The rearrangement uses TRBV28 and TRBJ1-1; possible D gene TRBD1, 5 bases. V gave up 6 bases and J gave up 7 bases, with 18 bases separating them. CDR3 size: 14 residues. Per germline, CDR1 MDHEN and CDR2 SYDVKM.

On this clone: Other nucleotide sequences in the sample specify the same CDR3. This chain connects TRBV7-9 to TRBJ1-5; maybe TRBD1 (6 bases). V was cut by 4 bases and J by 4 bases, with 8 bases left in between. From germline, CDR1 is SEHNR and CDR2 FQNEAQ (reference sequence). This CDR3 region has 13 residues. The CDR3 nucleotides are TGTGCCAGCAGCTCTCAGGGGAATCAGCCCCAGCATTTT. It is translated as CASSSQGNQPQHF.

This clone occurred once. The chain employs TRBV7-3 and TRBJ2-3, with 7 positions matching TRBD2. V shed 5 bases and J 2 bases; nucleotides not matched to a gene: 4. Germline CDR1 and CDR2: SGHTA and FQGTGA. The CDR3 runs 14 residues. The CDR3 reads CASSPGLVTDTQYF. Written as DNA, the CDR3 is TGTGCCAGCAGCCCTGGACTAGTCACAGATACGCAGTATTTT.

The rearrangement uses TRBV6-5 and TRBJ1-2; D is uncertain. The V and J ends lost 6 bases and 7 bases respectively, with 15 bases between them. CDR1 and CDR2 (germline): MNHEY, SVGAGI. The CDR3 loop spans 13 amino acids. The DNA of the CDR3 is TGTGCCAGCAGCCCGGTGGGGAGAGGTGGCTACACCTTC. It specifies CASSPVGRGGYTF.

The chain recombines TRBV7-9 with TRBJ1-2, with D uncertain. CDR3 size: 14 residues. Germline CDR1 reads SEHNR; CDR2 reads FQNEAQ (reference sequence). V was trimmed by 1 base and J by 4 bases, leaving 10 bases between them. CDR3 region: CASSLGDTSYGYTF. In nucleotides, the CDR3 is TGTGCCAGCAGCTTAGGAGACACGTCCTATGGCTACACCTTC.

The chain recombines TRBV7-2 with TRBJ1-2; D is undetermined. The germline V and J ends were trimmed by 4 bases and 0 bases, with 3 bases remaining between them. This CDR3 is 12 amino acids long. Looked up from germline, CDR1 is SGHTA and CDR2 is FQGNSA. The chain's CDR3 is CASSSTNYGYTF. DNA for the CDR3: TGTGCCAGCAGCTCCACTAACTATGGCTACACCTTC. Looking up the rest from reference TRBV7-2 and TRBJ1-2 gives the full variable domain: GAGVSQSPSNKVTEKGKDVELRCDPISGHTALYWYRQSLGQGLEFLIYFQGNSAPDKSGLPSDRFSAERTGGSVSTLTIQRTQQEDSAVYLCASSSTNYGYTFGSGTRLTVV.

The rearrangement joins TRBV9 to TRBJ2-5; TRBD2 matches at 14 bases. This CDR3 spans 16 amino acids. J was trimmed by 5 bases and V by 3 bases; bases with no gene match: 6. Germline V lookup: CDR1 SGDLS, CDR2 YYNGEE. The CDR3 sequence: CASSAPGLAGVETQYF. CDR3 nucleotides: TGTGCCAGCAGCGCCCCGGGACTAGCGGGAGTGGAGACCCAGTACTTC. Full variable domain (outside the CDR3, taken from reference TRBV9 and TRBJ2-5): DSGVTQTPKHLITATGQRVTLRCSPRSGDLSVYWYQQSLDQGLQFLIQYYNGEERAKGNILERFSAQQFPDLHSELNLSSLELGDSALYFCASSAPGLAGVETQYFGPGTRLLVL.

V is TRBV6-6 and J is TRBJ2-5, with D possibly TRBD2 on 6 matching bases. Deletions cut 8 bases from V and 5 bases from J, with 12 bases between. Per the germline V gene, CDR1 is MNHNY and CDR2 is SVGAGI (reference sequence). The CDR3 has 12 amino acids. CDR3 DNA sequence: TGTGCCAGCGCACGGGCGGGGGAGACCCAGTACTTC. Its translation is CASARAGETQYF.

The CDR3 nucleotides read TGTGCCAGCACTCCTGACAGGGCGACCTTCTATGGCTACACCTTC. It translates to CASTPDRATFYGYTF. The chain carries TRBV9 and TRBJ1-2, with TRBD1 matching 7 bases. There are 15 residues in the CDR3. Trimming removed 6 bases from V and 4 bases from J; junction bases left unmatched: 12. Germline CDR1 reads SGDLS; CDR2 reads YYNGEE.